These 2 T cell receptor beta chains were all obtained from the same sample, sequenced in a study of regulatory dendritic cells for organ transplantation. Repertoires were generated with immunoSEQ multiplex PCR, while TCRdb's copy carries only in-frame clones and drops some. This table has over 20,000 clones, 74% appearing once. Input material: memory CD4+ T cells from blood. Subset specified: CD45RO+ memory T cells. The receptor source for this set is a human donor in good health.

The chain has TRBV16 and TRBJ2-2, with 8 nucleotides matching TRBD1. This CDR3 has 15 residues. CDR1 and CDR2 from the germline V gene are KGHSY and FQNENV. The V and J ends lost 4 bases and 1 base, in that order; junction bases with no gene match: 2. CDR3 protein: CASSPGTGNTGELFF. The DNA of the CDR3 is TGTGCCAGCAGCCCCGGGACAGGGAACACCGGGGAGCTGTTTTTT.

This clone was seen once. V and J are TRBV5-1 and TRBJ2-2; weak D call: TRBD1 (6 bases). Trimming took 3 bases from V and 8 from J, leaving 17 bases between them. CDR1 and CDR2 (germline): SGHRS, YFSETQ. This CDR3 region has 15 residues. Written as DNA, the CDR3 is TGCGCCAGCAGCTCTGGACAGCCCTTAGGAGGGGAGCTGTTTTTT. Protein: CASSSGQPLGGELFF.